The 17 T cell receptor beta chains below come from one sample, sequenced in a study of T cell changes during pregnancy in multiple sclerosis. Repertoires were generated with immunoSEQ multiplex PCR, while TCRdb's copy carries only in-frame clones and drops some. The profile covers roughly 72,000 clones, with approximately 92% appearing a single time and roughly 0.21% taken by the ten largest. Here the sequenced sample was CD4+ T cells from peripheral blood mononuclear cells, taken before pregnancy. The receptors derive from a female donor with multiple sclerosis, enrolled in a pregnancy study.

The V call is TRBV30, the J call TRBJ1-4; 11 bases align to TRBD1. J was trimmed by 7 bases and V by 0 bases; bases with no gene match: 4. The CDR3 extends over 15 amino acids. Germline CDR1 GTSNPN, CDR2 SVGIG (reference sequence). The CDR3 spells CAWSVGTGGIEKLFF. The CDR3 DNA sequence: TGTGCCTGGAGTGTGGGGACAGGGGGAATTGAAAAACTGTTTTTT.

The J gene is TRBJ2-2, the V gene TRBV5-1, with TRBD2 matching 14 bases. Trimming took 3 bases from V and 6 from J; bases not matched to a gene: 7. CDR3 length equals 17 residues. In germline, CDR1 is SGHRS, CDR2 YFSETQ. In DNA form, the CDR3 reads TGCGCCAGCAGCTACGGACTAGCGGGAGGTTTCTCCGGGGAGCTGTTTTTT. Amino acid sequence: CASSYGLAGGFSGELFF.

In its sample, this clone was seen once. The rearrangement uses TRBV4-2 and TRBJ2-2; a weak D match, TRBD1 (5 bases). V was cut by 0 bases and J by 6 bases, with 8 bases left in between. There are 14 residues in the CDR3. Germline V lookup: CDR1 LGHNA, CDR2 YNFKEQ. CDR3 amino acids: CASSQEGRPGELFF. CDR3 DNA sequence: TGTGCCAGCAGCCAAGAGGGGCGTCCCGGGGAGCTGTTTTTT.

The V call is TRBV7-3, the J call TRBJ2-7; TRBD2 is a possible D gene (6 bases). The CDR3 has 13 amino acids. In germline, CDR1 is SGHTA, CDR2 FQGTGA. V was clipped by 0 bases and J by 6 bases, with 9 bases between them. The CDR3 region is CASSLTAGREQYF. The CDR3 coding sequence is TGTGCCAGCAGCTTAACGGCGGGACGCGAGCAGTACTTC.

CDR3 coding DNA: TGCGCCAGCAGCGTGCGCCATGAGCAGTTCTTC. This sequence encodes CASSVRHEQFF. The chain combines TRBV5-1 with TRBJ2-1, with no clear D. CDR1 and CDR2 from the germline V gene are SGHRS and YFSETQ. The CDR3 sequence is 11 residues long. Trimming pared 4 bases from V and 8 bases from J, leaving 7 bases between.

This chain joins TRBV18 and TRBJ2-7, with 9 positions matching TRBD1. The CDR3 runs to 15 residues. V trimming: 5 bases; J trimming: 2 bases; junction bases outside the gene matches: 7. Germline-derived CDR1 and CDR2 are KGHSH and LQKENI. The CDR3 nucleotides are TGTGCCAGCTCAAGACCGGGACAGGGTACCTACGAGCAGTACTTC. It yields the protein CASSRPGQGTYEQYF.

CDR3 loop: CAAPGQGGEKLFF. The CDR3, as DNA: TGTGCCGCTCCGGGACAGGGAGGGGAAAAACTGTTTTTT. The chain recombines TRBV30 with TRBJ1-4; 9 bases are a match to TRBD1. The germline V gene encodes CDR1 GTSNPN and CDR2 SVGIG (reference sequence). The CDR3 runs 13 residues. With V trimmed by 8 bases and J by 8 bases, 9 bases remained unmatched.

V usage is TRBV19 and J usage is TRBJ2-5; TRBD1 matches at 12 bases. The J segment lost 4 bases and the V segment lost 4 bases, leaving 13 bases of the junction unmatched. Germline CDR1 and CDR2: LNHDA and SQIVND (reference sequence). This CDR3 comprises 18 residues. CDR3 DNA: TGTGCCAGTAGTACGCCGGGACAGGGGGCCATGCGTGGAGAGACCCAGTACTTC. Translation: CASSTPGQGAMRGETQYF. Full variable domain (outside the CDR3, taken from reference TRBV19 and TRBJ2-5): DGGITQSPKYLFRKEGQNVTLSCEQNLNHDAMYWYRQDPGQGLRLIYYSQIVNDFQKGDIAEGYSVSREKKESFPLTVTSAQKNPTAFYLCASSTPGQGAMRGETQYFGPGTRLLVL.

CDR3 in amino acids: CASSEGTHNEQFF. CDR3 DNA: TGTGCCAGCAGCGAGGGGACACACAATGAGCAGTTCTTC. The chain couples TRBV6-1 to TRBJ2-1; D might be TRBD1 (6 bases). V lost 6 bases to trimming and J lost 5 bases, with 11 bases between them. The CDR3 is 13 amino acids. Germline lookup yields CDR1 MNHNS and CDR2 SASEGT.

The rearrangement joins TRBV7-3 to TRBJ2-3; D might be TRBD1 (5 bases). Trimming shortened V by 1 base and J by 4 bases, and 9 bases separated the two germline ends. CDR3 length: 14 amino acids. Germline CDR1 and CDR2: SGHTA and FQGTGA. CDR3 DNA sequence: TGTGCCAGCAGCTTAAAAGGGGCGCCAGATACGCAGTATTTT. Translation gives CASSLKGAPDTQYF.

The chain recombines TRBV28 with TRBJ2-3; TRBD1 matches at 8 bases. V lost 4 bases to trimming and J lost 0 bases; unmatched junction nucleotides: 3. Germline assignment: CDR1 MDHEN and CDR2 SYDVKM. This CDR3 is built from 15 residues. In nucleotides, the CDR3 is TGTGCCAGCAGTTCCCGACAGGGGAGCACAGATACGCAGTATTTT. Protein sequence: CASSSRQGSTDTQYF. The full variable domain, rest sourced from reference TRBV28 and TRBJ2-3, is DVKVTQSSRYLVKRTGEKVFLECVQDMDHENMFWYRQDPGLGLRLIYFSYDVKMKEKGDIPEGYSVSREKKERFSLILESASTNQTSMYLCASSSRQGSTDTQYFGPGTRLTVL.

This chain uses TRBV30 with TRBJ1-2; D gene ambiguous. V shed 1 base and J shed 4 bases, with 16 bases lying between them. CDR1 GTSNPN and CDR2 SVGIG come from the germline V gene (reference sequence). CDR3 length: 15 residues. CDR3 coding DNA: TGTGCCTGGAGTGGCATCGCGGACTGGGCCTATGGCTACACCTTC. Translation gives CAWSGIADWAYGYTF.

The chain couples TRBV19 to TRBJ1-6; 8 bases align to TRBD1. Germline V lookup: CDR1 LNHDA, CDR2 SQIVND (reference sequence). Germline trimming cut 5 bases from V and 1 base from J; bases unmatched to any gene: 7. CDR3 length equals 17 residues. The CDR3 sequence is CASSAPRDRSYNSPLHF. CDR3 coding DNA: TGTGCCAGTAGTGCCCCAAGGGACAGGTCCTATAATTCACCCCTCCACTTT.

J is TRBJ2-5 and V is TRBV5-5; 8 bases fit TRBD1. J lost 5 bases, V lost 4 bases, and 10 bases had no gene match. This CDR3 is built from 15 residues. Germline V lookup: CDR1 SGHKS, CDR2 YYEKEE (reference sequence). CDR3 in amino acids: CASSISRGLRETQYF. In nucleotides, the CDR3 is TGTGCCAGCAGCATCAGCAGGGGGCTGAGGGAGACCCAGTACTTC. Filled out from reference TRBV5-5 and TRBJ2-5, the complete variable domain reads DAGVTQSPTHLIKTRGQQVTLRCSPISGHKSVSWYQQVLGQGPQFIFQYYEKEERGRGNFPDRFSARQFPNYSSELNVNALLLGDSALYLCASSISRGLRETQYFGPGTRLLVL.

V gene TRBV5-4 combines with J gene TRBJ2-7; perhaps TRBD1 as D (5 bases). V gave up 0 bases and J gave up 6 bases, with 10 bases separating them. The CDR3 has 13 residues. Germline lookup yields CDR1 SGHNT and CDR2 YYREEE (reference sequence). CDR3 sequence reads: CASSLDRTAEQYF. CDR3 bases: TGTGCCAGCAGCTTGGACAGGACCGCCGAGCAGTACTTC.

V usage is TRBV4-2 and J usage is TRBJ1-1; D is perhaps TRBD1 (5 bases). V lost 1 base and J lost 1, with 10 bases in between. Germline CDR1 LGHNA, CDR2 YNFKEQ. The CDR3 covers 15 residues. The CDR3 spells CASSQGNRQNTEAFF. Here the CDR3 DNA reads TGTGCCAGCAGCCAAGGAAACAGGCAGAACACTGAAGCTTTCTTT.

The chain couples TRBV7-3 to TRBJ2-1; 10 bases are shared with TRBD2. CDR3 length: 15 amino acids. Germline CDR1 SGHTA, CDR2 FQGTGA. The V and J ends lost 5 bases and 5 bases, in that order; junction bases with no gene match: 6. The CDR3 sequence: CASSAGLAKNNEQFF. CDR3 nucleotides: TGTGCCAGCAGCGCGGGACTAGCGAAAAACAATGAGCAGTTCTTC.